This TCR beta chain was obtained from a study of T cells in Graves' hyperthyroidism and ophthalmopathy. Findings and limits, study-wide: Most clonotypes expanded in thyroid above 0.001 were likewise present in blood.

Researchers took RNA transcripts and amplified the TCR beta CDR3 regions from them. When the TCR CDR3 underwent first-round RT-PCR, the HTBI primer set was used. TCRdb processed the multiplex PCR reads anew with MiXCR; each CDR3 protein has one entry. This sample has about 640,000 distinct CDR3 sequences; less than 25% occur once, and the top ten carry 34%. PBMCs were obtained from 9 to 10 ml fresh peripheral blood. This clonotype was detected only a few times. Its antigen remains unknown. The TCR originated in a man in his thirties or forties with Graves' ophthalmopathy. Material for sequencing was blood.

CDR3 nucleotide sequence: TGTGCCAGCAGCTTAGTCTCCCCCGTAACTTTCTTT. It translates to CASSLVSPVTFF. J is TRBJ1-1 and V is TRBV7-9; D not resolved. The CDR3 totals 12 residues. V was cut by 1 base and J by 12 bases, with 12 bases left in between. Germline CDR1 is SEHNR and CDR2 is FQNEAQ (reference sequence).